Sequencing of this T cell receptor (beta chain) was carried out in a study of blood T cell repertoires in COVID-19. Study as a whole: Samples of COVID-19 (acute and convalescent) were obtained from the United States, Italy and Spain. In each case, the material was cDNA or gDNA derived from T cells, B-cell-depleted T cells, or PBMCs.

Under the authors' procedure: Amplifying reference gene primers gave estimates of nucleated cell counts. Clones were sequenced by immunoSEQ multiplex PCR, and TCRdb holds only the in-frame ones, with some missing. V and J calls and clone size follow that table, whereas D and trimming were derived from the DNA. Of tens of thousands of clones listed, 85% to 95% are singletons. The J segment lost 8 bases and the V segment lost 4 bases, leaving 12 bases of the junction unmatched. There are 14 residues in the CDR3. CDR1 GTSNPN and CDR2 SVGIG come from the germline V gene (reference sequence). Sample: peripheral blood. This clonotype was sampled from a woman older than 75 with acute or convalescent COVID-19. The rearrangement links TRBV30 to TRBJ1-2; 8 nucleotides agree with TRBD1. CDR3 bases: TGTGCCTGGACAGAGGGACAGGCATCTCGGGGCTACACCTTC. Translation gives CAWTEGQASRGYTF. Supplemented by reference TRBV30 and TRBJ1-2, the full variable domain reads SQTIHQWPATLVQPVGSPLSLECTVEGTSNPNLYWYRQAAGRGLQLLFYSVGIGQISSEVPQNLSASRPQDRQFILSSKKLLLSDSGFYLCAWTEGQASRGYTFGSGTRLTVV.